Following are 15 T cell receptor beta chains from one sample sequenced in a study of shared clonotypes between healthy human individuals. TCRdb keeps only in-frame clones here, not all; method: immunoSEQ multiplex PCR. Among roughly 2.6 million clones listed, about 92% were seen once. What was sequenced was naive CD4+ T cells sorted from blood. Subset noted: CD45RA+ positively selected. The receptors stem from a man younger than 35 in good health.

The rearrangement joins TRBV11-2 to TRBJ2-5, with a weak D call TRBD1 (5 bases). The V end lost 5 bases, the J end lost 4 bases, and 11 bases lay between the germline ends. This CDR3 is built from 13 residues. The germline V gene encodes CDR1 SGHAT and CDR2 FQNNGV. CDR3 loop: CASSQGVAETQYF. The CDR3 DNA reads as TGTGCCAGCAGCCAAGGGGTTGCAGAGACCCAGTACTTC. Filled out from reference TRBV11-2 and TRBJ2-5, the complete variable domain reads EAGVAQSPRYKIIEKRQSVAFWCNPISGHATLYWYQQILGQGPKLLIQFQNNGVVDDSQLPKDRFSAERLKGVDSTLKIQPAKLEDSAVYLCASSQGVAETQYFGPGTRLLVL.

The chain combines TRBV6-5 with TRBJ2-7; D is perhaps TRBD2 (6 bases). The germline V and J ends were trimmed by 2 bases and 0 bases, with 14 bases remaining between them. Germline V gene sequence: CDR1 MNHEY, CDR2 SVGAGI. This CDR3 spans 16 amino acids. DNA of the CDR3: TGTGCCAGCAGTTACGGTGGACTATCGAGCTCCTACGAGCAGTACTTC. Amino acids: CASSYGGLSSSYEQYF.

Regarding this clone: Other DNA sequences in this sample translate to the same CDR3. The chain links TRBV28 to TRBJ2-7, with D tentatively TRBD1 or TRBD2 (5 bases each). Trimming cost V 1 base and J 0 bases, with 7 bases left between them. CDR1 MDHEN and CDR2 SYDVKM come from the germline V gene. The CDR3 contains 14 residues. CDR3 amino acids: CASSLSGSSYEQYF. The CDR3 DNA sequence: TGTGCCAGCAGTTTATCAGGGAGCTCCTACGAGCAGTACTTC.

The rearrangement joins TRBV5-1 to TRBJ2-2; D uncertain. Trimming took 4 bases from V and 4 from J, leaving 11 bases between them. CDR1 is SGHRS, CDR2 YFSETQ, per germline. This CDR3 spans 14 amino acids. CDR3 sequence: CASSPLRATGELFF. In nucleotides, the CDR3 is TGCGCCAGCAGCCCCCTTCGGGCCACCGGGGAGCTGTTTTTT.

CDR3: CASSRDPGDTQYF. The CDR3 DNA follows: TGTGCCAGCAGCCGGGACCCAGGGGATACGCAGTATTTT. The gene calls are TRBV2 and TRBJ2-3, with D possibly being TRBD1 or TRBD2 (5 bases each). Germline loops: CDR1 SNHLY, CDR2 FYNNEI. V was shortened by 6 bases and J by 6 bases, with 13 bases between the two germline ends. The CDR3 is 13 residues long.

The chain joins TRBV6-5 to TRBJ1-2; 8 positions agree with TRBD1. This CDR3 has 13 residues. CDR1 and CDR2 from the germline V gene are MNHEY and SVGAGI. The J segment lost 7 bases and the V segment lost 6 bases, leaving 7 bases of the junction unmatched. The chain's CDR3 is CASRPQGVRGYTF. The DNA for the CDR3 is TGTGCCAGCAGGCCACAGGGGGTTCGTGGCTACACCTTC.

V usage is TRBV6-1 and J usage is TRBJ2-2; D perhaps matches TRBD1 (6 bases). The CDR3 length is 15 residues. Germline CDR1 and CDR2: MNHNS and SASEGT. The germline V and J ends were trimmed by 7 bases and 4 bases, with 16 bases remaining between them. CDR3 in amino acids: CASKLRDTSTGELFF. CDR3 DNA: TGTGCCAGCAAATTGAGGGACACCAGCACCGGGGAGCTGTTTTTT.

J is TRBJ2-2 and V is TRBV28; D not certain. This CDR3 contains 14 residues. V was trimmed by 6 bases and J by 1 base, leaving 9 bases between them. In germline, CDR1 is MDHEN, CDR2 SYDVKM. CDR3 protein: CASRPDLNTGELFF. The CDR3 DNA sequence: TGTGCCAGCAGACCAGATCTGAACACCGGGGAGCTGTTTTTT. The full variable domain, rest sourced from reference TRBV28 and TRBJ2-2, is DVKVTQSSRYLVKRTGEKVFLECVQDMDHENMFWYRQDPGLGLRLIYFSYDVKMKEKGDIPEGYSVSREKKERFSLILESASTNQTSMYLCASRPDLNTGELFFGEGSRLTVL.

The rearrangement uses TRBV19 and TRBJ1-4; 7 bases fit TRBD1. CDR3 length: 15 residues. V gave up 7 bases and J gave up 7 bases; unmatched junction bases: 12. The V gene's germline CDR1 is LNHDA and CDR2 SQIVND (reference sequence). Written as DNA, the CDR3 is TGTGCCAGTACGGGAGGGGGCGGAATCAGTGAAAAACTGTTTTTT. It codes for CASTGGGGISEKLFF.

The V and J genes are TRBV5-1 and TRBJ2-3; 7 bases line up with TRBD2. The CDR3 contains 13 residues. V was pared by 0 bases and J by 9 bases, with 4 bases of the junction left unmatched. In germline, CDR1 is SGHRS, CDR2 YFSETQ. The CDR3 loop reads CASSLEDGGTQYF. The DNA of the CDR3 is TGCGCCAGCAGCTTGGAAGACGGGGGGACGCAGTATTTT.

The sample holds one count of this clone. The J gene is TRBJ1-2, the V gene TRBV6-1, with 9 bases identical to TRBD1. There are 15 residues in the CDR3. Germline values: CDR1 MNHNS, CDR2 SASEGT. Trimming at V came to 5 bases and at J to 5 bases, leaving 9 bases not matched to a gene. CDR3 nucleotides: TGTGCCAGCAGTAGCCGGGACAGGGCCCTTTATGGCTACACCTTC. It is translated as CASSSRDRALYGYTF.

In nucleotides, the CDR3 is TGCAGCGCAGCTGGTGGGCTAGCGGGAGGGTTCCAAGAGACCCAGTACTTC. Protein sequence: CSAAGGLAGGFQETQYF. The chain joins TRBV29-1 to TRBJ2-5, with 12 positions matching TRBD2. V lost 7 bases, J lost 1 base, and 13 bases stayed unmatched. Germline CDR1 is SQVTM and CDR2 is ANQGSEA. The CDR3 totals 17 residues.

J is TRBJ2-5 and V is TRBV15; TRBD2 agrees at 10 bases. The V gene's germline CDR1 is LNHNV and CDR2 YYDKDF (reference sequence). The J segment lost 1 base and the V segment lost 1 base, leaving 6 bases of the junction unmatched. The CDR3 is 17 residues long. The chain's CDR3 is CATSRAGTSGIQETQYF. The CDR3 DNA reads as TGTGCCACCAGCAGAGCGGGTACTAGCGGGATCCAAGAGACCCAGTACTTC.

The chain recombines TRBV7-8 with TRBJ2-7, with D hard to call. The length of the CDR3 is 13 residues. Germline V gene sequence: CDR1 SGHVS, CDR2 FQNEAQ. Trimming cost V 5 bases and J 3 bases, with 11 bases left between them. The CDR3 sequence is CASSGRLGYEQYF. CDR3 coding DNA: TGTGCCAGCAGCGGACGCCTGGGCTACGAGCAGTACTTC.

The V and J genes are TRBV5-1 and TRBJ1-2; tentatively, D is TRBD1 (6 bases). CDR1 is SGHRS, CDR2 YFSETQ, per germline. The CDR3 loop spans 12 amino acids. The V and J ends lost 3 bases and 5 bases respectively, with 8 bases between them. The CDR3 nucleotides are TGCGCCAGCAGCTCCGGACAGTATGGCTACACCTTC. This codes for CASSSGQYGYTF.